This T cell receptor (beta chain) was sequenced in a study of human CD8 memory T cell subsets (dated by TCRdb to the early 2020s). Looking at the study overall: To assess how stem-like (TSTEM), progenitor exhausted-like (TPEX) and effector memory CD8+ T cell subsets are clonally related, the TCRbeta repertoires of these three subsets were compared. TCRbeta repertoires were obtained from a handful of donors, each contributing TSTEM, TPEX and effector memory subsets.

A Human TCR Profiling Kit was used to prepare UMI-labeled 5' RACE TCRbeta libraries. The same number of PCR cycles was used to prepare all TCRbeta libraries in parallel. In the paper's pipeline: The number of functional CDR3beta clonotypes in each TCRbeta library ranged from roughly 2,800 to 20,000. MIGEC 1.2.9 was used for UMI extraction and consensus assembly, with at least three reads per UMI being required. MiXCR 3.0.3 was used to extract in-frame CDR3beta repertoires. Diversity metrics were computed in VDJtools 1.2.1 after downsampling each sample to 42,000 randomly selected UMIs. For each sample pair, the repertoire overlap metrics D, R and F2 were calculated in VDJtools using the top 3,000 clones. TCRdb ran its own pipeline on the public reads, namely fastp trimming at Q25 and MiXCR clone calling, and kept in-frame beta chains. Every CDR3 protein is listed once, alongside the most common genes and DNA of its rows. These V and J calls rely on TCRdb rather than the paper's analysis. The sample table shows roughly 8,300 distinct CDR3 sequences, and under 4% are seen once. In total, the top ten clones hold about 36% of the sample.

This clonotype was counted at least ten times. The antigen it binds to is not known. Nothing much larger sits one base from this clone, and base qualities are not available. The V end loses 5 bases and the J end loses 5 bases, and a stretch of 7 bases separates them. There are 12 amino acids in the CDR3, from cysteine to phenylalanine inclusive. This entry keeps only the CDR3 DNA: 36 bases, framed from base 1. CDR1 and CDR2 (SGHTA, FQGNSA) derive from the germline V gene. The paper as a whole reports these results and caveats: Sequencing was limited to TCRbeta chains, and the repertoire comparisons were based on a handful of donors analyzed with paired t-tests and Bonferroni correction. Similarly high normalized Shannon-Wiener diversity was shown by TSTEM and TPEX subsets, whereas comparatively lower diversity was seen in effector memory subsets. The stem-like TSTEM and TPEX subsets each shared clonotypes with effector memory cells, but the TSTEM and TPEX repertoires had minimal overlap with each other, suggesting distinct antigen spectra. Based on Chao1 estimates, TSTEM subsets appeared to have greater repertoire diversity than TPEX subsets, which may reflect a broader range of specificities.

Density gradient separation was used to isolate peripheral blood mononuclear cells from buffy coats of healthy donors. In the study, negative magnetic separation with EasySep or MojoSort CD8+ T cell isolation kits was used to enrich total CD8+ T cells. An RNeasy Mini Kit was used to extract total RNA from duplicate vials of under 190,000 sorted CD8+ T cells per subset. PBMCs were used either fresh or after being cryopreserved in fetal bovine serum containing 10% DMSO. CD8+ T cell subsets were sorted to purity by fluorescence-activated cell sorting on a FACSAria III. This chain joins TRBV7-2 to TRBJ2-1, with no reliable assignment of the D segment. What was sequenced was CD8+ T cells from PBMCs. This receptor was identified in a human donor in good health. In nucleotide form, the sequence is TGTGCCAGCAGCACTTATAACAATGAGCAGTTCTTC. It encodes CASSTYNNEQFF.